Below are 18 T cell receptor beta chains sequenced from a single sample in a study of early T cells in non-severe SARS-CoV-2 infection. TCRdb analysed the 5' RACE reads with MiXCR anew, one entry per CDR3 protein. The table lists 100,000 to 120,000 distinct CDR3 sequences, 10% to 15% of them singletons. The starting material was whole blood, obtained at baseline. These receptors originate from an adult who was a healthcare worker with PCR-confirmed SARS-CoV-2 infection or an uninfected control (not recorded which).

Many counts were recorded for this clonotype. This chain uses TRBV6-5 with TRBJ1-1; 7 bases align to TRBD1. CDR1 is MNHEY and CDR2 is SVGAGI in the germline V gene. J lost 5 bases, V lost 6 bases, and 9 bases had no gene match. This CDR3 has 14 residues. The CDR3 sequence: CASRPTGDRTEAFF. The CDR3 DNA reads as TGTGCCAGCAGACCAACAGGGGATAGGACTGAAGCTTTCTTT.

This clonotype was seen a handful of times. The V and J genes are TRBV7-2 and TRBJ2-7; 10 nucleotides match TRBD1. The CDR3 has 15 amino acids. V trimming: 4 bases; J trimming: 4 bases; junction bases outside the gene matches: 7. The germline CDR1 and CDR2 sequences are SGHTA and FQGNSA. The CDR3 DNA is TGTGCCAGCAGCTCCGACAGGGGGCATTGGTACGAGCAGTACTTC. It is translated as CASSSDRGHWYEQYF.

CDR3 region: CASSHFGEAFF. DNA for the CDR3: TGTGCCAGCAGCCACTTTGGGGAAGCTTTCTTT. The V and J genes are TRBV6-5 and TRBJ1-1; unclear D gene. The germline V gene encodes CDR1 MNHEY and CDR2 SVGAGI. V was pared by 6 bases and J by 8 bases, with 10 bases between. The CDR3 length is 11 residues.

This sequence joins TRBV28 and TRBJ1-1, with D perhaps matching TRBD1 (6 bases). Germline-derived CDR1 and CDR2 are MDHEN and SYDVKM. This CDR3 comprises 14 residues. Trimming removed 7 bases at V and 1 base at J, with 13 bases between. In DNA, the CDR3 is TGTGCCAGCACCTCCGAGACAGGGAACACTGAAGCTTTCTTT. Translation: CASTSETGNTEAFF.

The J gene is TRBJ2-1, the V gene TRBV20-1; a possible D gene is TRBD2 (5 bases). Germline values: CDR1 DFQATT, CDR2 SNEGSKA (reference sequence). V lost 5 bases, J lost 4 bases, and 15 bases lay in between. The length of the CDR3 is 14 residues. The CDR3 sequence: CSADRRILYNEQFF. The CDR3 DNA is TGCAGTGCTGATAGGAGGATTTTGTACAATGAGCAGTTCTTC.

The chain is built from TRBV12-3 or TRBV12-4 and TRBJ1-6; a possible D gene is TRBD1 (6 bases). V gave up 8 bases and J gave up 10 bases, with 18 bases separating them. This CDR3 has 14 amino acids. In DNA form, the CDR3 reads TGTGCCAGCTCATATAGGGGGTTCCGGTCACCCCTCCACTTT. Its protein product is CASSYRGFRSPLHF.

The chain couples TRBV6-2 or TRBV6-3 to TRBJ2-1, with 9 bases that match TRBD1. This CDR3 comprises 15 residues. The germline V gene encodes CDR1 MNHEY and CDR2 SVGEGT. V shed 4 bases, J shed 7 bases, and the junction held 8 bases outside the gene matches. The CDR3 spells CASSFGDRVSNEQFF. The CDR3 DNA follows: TGTGCCAGCAGTTTTGGGGACAGGGTTTCAAATGAGCAGTTCTTC.

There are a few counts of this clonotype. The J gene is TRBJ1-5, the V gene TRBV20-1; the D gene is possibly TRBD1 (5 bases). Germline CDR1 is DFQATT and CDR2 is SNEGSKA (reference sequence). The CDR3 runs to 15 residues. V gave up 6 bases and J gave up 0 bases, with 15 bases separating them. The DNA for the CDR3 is TGCAGTGCCGGAGGACAAGTCTCTAGCAATCAGCCCCAGCATTTT. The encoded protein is CSAGGQVSSNQPQHF.

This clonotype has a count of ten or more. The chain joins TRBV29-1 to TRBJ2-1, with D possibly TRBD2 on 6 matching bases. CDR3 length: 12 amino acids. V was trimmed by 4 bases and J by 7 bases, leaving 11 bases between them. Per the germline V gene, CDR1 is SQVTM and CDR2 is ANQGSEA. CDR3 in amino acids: CSVGPTRNEQFF. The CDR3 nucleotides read TGCAGCGTTGGCCCGACTAGAAATGAGCAGTTCTTC.

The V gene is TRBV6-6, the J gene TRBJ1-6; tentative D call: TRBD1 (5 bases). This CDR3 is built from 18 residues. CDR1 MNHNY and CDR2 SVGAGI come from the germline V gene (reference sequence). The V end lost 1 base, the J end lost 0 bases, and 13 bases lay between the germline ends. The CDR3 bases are TGTGCCAGCAGTTACTTGAGGGGCACGAGCTCCTATAATTCACCCCTCCACTTT. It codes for CASSYLRGTSSYNSPLHF.

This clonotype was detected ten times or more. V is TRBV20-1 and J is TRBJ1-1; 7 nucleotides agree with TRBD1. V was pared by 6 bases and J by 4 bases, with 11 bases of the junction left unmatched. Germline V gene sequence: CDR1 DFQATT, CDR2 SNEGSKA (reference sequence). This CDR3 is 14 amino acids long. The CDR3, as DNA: TGCAGTGCGTCCAGGGGGGAGAGGAGCACTGAAGCTTTCTTT. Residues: CSASRGERSTEAFF.

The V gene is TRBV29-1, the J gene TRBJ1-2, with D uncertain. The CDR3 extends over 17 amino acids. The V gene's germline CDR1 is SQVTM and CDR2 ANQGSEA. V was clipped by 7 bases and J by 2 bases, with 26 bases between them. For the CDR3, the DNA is TGCAGCGCCCTGTCGGTTGGGAGCCAATTAATCAACTATGGCTACACCTTC. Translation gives CSALSVGSQLINYGYTF.

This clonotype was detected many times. Here the CDR3 reads CASSQGQGGSGNTIYF. The CDR3 DNA is TGCGCCAGCAGCCAAGGACAGGGGGGCTCTGGAAACACCATATATTTT. The J gene is TRBJ1-3, the V gene TRBV4-1; 9 nucleotides match TRBD1. Trimming took 1 base from V and 0 from J; bases not matched to a gene: 1. The CDR3 length is 16 residues. Germline CDR1 and CDR2: MGHRA and YSYEKL.

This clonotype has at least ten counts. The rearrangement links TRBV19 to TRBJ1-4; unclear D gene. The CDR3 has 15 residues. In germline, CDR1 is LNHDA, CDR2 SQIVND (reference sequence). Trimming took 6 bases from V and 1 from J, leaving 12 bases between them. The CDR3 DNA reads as TGTGCCAGTAGAAGCCAAGGAGGAACTAATGAAAAACTGTTTTTT. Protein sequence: CASRSQGGTNEKLFF.

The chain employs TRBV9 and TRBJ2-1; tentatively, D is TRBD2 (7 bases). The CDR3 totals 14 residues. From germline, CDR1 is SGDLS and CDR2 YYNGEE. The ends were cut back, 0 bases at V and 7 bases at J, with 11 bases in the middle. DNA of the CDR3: TGTGCCAGCAGCGTAGCCGGGGGGCTGAATGAGCAGTTCTTC. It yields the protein CASSVAGGLNEQFF.

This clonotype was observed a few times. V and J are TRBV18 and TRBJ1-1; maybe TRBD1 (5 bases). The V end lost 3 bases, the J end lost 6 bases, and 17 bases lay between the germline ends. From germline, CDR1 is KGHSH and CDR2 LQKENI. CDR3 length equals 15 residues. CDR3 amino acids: CASSPLGEGTSEAFF. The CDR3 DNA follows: TGTGCCAGCTCACCCCTCGGCGAGGGGACGTCTGAAGCTTTCTTT. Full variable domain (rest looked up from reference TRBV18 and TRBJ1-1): NAGVMQNPRHLVRRRGQEARLRCSPMKGHSHVYWYRQLPEEGLKFMVYLQKENIIDESGMPKERFSAEFPKEGPSILRIQQVVRGDSAAYFCASSPLGEGTSEAFFGQGTRLTVV.

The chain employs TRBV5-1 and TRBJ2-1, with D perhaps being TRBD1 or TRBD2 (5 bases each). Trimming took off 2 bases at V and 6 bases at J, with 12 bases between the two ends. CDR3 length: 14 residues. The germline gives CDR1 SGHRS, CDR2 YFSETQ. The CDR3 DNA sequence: TGCGCCAGCAGCTTAGCCGGGGCCATCAATGAGCAGTTCTTC. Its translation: CASSLAGAINEQFF. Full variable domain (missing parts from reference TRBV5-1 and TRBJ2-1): KAGVTQTPRYLIKTRGQQVTLSCSPISGHRSVSWYQQTPGQGLQFLFEYFSETQRNKGNFPGRFSGRQFSNSRSEMNVSTLELGDSALYLCASSLAGAINEQFFGPGTRLTVL.

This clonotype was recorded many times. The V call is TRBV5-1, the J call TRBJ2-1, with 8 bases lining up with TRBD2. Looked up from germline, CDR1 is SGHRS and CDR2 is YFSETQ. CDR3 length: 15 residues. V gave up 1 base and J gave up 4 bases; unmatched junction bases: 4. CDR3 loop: CASSLTGGEYNEQFF. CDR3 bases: TGCGCCAGCAGCTTGACGGGAGGGGAATACAATGAGCAGTTCTTC.